This T cell receptor (beta chain) emerged from a study of graft-versus-host responses after intestinal transplantation. CDR3 size: 15 residues. The germline CDR1 and CDR2 sequences are LNHDA and SQIVND (reference sequence). J gave up 4 bases and V 3 bases, and 7 bases lay outside the gene matches. Some clones are missing from TCRdb's copy, which holds only in-frame ones; the method was immunoSEQ multiplex PCR. The sample includes about 9,500 clones, roughly 90% of them seen just once. The sample here was PBMCs, taken roughly 35 weeks after intestinal transplant. This TCR was recovered from a human patient who received an intestinal transplant, so some T cells may come from the graft donor. The chain joins TRBV19 to TRBJ1-1, with TRBD1 identical over 8 bases. CDR3: CASSMYGTGPTEAFF. CDR3 DNA sequence: TGTGCCAGTAGTATGTACGGGACAGGACCCACTGAAGCTTTCTTT.